This T cell receptor beta chain was sequenced during a study of early T cells in non-severe SARS-CoV-2 infection (dated by TCRdb to about 2021). Concerning the study at large: Because TCR sequencing relied on bulk RNA taken from unsorted whole blood, pairing of alpha and beta chains was not possible. General findings and caveats noted by the study authors: Matching against VDJdb was skewed toward anti-spike CD8 responses, likely underestimated virus-specific expansions, and missed private and CD4 specificities.

The study was a case-control design nested within a healthcare worker cohort in London, UK, with weekly nasopharyngeal swab PCR tests and blood sampling. Healthcare workers were recruited during the week of the UK lockdown, between 23 and 31 March 2020, and followed weekly for up to roughly 15 weeks. This clonotype was found many times. Its binding antigen is unknown. Base qualities are missing; no much larger clone stands one base away. The protocol used for the library was 5' RACE. TCRdb shows the sequencer as NextSeq 500. The TCR library protocol attached unique molecular identifiers to individual cDNA molecules to correct for sequencing error and PCR bias. TCR alpha and beta chains were both sequenced, and the abundances of alpha and beta sequences in each sample were closely correlated with each other. The study's own analysis went as follows. Decombinator V4 was used to annotate TCR sequences for V gene, J gene and CDR3. TCRs were defined as expanded if a significant change between any two time points was detected under a Poisson model with p below 0.0001. Abundances of TCRs were expressed as counts per million after normalisation to the total number of TCRs sequenced in each sample. MAIT TCRs were defined by TRAV1-2 paired with TRAJ12, TRAJ20 or TRAJ33, and iNKT TCRs by TRAV10 paired with TRAJ18. VDJdb, accessed 1 November 2021, was searched for CMV, EBV and SARS-CoV-2 annotated TCRs, excluding TCRs annotated for multiple antigens. The public reads were reprocessed in TCRdb via fastp at Q25 and MiXCR, keeping in-frame beta chains. A single entry per CDR3 protein holds the most common genes and DNA from its merged rows. These V and J calls are TCRdb output, not the study's own analysis. The sample contains around 47,000 distinct CDR3 sequences, under 14% of them found a single time. The ten biggest clones cover about a fifth of the sample.

CDR1 SGHDN and CDR2 FVKESK are derived from the germline V gene. The CDR3 measures 14 amino acids from cysteine to phenylalanine. The kept DNA is CDR3 alone, 42 bases in frame from the first base. V is trimmed back by 6 bases and J by 3 bases, and the junction contains 4 bases that no gene match accounts for. The rearrangement joined TRBV14 to TRBJ2-1; 8 nucleotides in the junction match TRBD2. The specimen was whole blood. The receptor was isolated from an adult who was a healthcare worker with PCR-confirmed SARS-CoV-2 infection or an uninfected control (not recorded which). The CDR3 protein: CASRVAGLYNEQFF. The DNA reads as follows: TGTGCCAGCAGGGTAGCGGGACTCTACAATGAGCAGTTCTTC.